The T cell receptor (beta chain) under discussion was sequenced for a study of T cell repertoires in aging, cancer and after chemotherapy. Study information: Donors were grouped into six age bands spanning 30 or younger through 70 or older. Study-wide findings and caveats: In healthy donors, age-related TCR diversity loss mainly reflected lost richness. Compared with age-matched healthy donors, untreated hematological or solid cancer patients showed higher blood TCR clonality.

V lost 6 bases to trimming and J lost 0 bases, with 8 bases between them. Germline CDR1 and CDR2: MNHEY and SVGAGI. The CDR3 consists of 14 residues. As for this clonotype: Its antigen is not identified.

A mixed TRB-A/B primer pool amplified rearranged TRB by multiplex touch-down PCR. TCRdb processed the multiplex PCR reads anew with MiXCR; each CDR3 protein has one entry. Of about 9,200 distinct CDR3 sequences listed, 30% to 35% were seen once; the top ten hold roughly 2.8%. The template was genomic DNA from peripheral blood, not RNA. The receptor comes from a human donor in good health. Sequenced input: blood. The rearrangement joins TRBV6-5 to TRBJ1-4; D uncertain. The CDR3 nucleotides are TGTGCCAGCAGAGAGGCGGCAACTAATGAAAAACTGTTTTTT. Its translation: CASREAATNEKLFF.